Presented here are 28 T cell receptor beta chains from one specimen sequenced in a study of Graves' ophthalmopathy and Graves' hyperthyroidism. The authors amplified TCR beta CDR3 regions from RNA transcripts. RT-PCR was first run with HTBI primers, then multiplex PCR in a second round. TCRdb reprocessed the multiplex PCR reads with MiXCR, giving one entry per CDR3 protein. The repertoire includes 680,000 or so distinct CDR3 sequences, about a fifth of them detected once, and around 6.9% sits in the top ten. Sequenced: peripheral blood. These receptor sequences come from a woman aged 18-35 years with stable Graves' hyperthyroidism. Some clones in this sample may be carry-over from other donors' samples.

This clonotype was observed a handful of times. The rearrangement joins TRBV7-3 to TRBJ2-2, with D perhaps TRBD1 (5 bases). CDR3 length: 17 residues. Germline V CDR1 and CDR2: SGHTA, FQGTGA. Trimming removed 5 bases from V and 0 bases from J, with 16 bases in between. CDR3 coding DNA: TGTGCCAGCAGCATACAGGCAGGATTCGCGAACACCGGGGAGCTGTTTTTT. This gives the protein CASSIQAGFANTGELFF. Supplemented by reference TRBV7-3 and TRBJ2-2, the full variable domain reads GAGVSQTPSNKVTEKGKYVELRCDPISGHTALYWYRQSLGQGPEFLIYFQGTGAADDSGLPNDRFFAVRPEGSVSTLKIQRTERGDSAVYLCASSIQAGFANTGELFFGEGSRLTVL.

A few counts support this clonotype. The chain employs TRBV12-3 or TRBV12-4 and TRBJ1-1, with D possibly being TRBD1 (5 bases). V gave up 5 bases and J gave up 4 bases, with 14 bases separating them. This CDR3 contains 14 residues. The CDR3 DNA sequence: TGTGCCAGCAGTCCCTTGTCTAGGGGCACTGAAGCTTTCTTT. This sequence encodes CASSPLSRGTEAFF.

This clonotype was found a few times. The chain combines TRBV19 with TRBJ2-4, with 7 bases lining up with TRBD1. CDR1 is LNHDA and CDR2 is SQIVND in the germline V gene (reference sequence). The CDR3 is made up of 11 amino acids. V was pared by 8 bases and J by 8 bases, with 3 bases of the junction left unmatched. The CDR3 loop is CASGDRDIQYF. The CDR3 DNA follows: TGTGCCAGTGGAGACAGGGACATTCAGTACTTC.

This clonotype was detected many times. The J gene is TRBJ2-7, the V gene TRBV5-1, with a weak D call TRBD1 (6 bases). The germline CDR1 and CDR2 sequences are SGHRS and YFSETQ. Trimming took 0 bases from V and 7 from J, leaving 11 bases between them. The CDR3 totals 13 residues. CDR3 DNA: TGCGCCAGCAGCTTGGGAACAGGGAGAGAGCAGTACTTC. Translation: CASSLGTGREQYF.

At least ten counts were recorded for this clonotype. The rearrangement links TRBV7-2 to TRBJ2-7; 10 positions agree with TRBD2. The CDR3 contains 15 residues. Losses at the gene ends were 5 bases for V and 7 bases for J; bases not matched to a gene: 11. Germline lookup yields CDR1 SGHTA and CDR2 FQGNSA. DNA of the CDR3: TGTGCCAGCAGCCCCGAAGCGGGAGGGCCTCGAGAGCAGTACTTC. Translation gives CASSPEAGGPREQYF.

This clonotype was counted many times. This chain connects TRBV24-1 to TRBJ2-5, with 7 bases that match TRBD2. The germline V gene encodes CDR1 KGHDR and CDR2 SFDVKD. This CDR3 region has 16 residues. J was trimmed by 5 bases and V by 3 bases; bases with no gene match: 11. The CDR3 region is CATSDRSGTQQETQYF. CDR3 nucleotide sequence: TGTGCCACCAGTGATAGGAGCGGGACCCAACAGGAGACCCAGTACTTC.

This clonotype was found many times. The chain combines TRBV6-1 with TRBJ1-2, with 11 bases that match TRBD1. The CDR3 sequence is 15 residues long. The V gene's germline CDR1 is MNHNS and CDR2 SASEGT. The V segment lost 1 base and the J segment 8 bases; nucleotides outside the gene matches: 6. The chain's CDR3 is CASSEGDRGRRGYTF. CDR3 nucleotide sequence: TGTGCCAGCAGTGAAGGGGACAGGGGGAGAAGGGGCTACACCTTC.

This clonotype was found many times. This sequence joins TRBV7-8 and TRBJ2-7; D possibly corresponds to TRBD1 (5 bases). Trimming took 8 bases from V and 3 from J, leaving 14 bases between them. Germline lookup yields CDR1 SGHVS and CDR2 FQNEAQ. The length of the CDR3 is 13 residues. In DNA, the CDR3 is TGTGCCAGCTCCTTCCCAGGGTTCTACGAGCAGTACTTC. This gives the protein CASSFPGFYEQYF. Full variable domain (outside the CDR3, taken from reference TRBV7-8 and TRBJ2-7): GAGVSQSPRYKVAKRGQDVALRCDPISGHVSLFWYQQALGQGPEFLTYFQNEAQLDKSGLPSDRFFAERPEGSVSTLKIQRTQQEDSAVYLCASSFPGFYEQYFGPGTRLTVT.

Comment on this clonotype: One end of the junction fails to match germline, which may point to a read error. V and J are TRBV30 and TRBJ1-1; D possibly corresponds to TRBD1 (5 bases). Germline V gene sequence: CDR1 GTSNPN, CDR2 SVGIG (reference sequence). CDR3 size: 14 residues. CDR3 residues: CAWSVGHPNAEAFF. CDR3 sequence (DNA): TGTGCCTGGAGTGTAGGACACCCGAACGCTGAAGCTTTCTTT. Looking up the rest from reference TRBV30 and TRBJ1-1 gives the full variable domain: SQTIHQWPATLVQPVGSPLSLECTVEGTSNPNLYWYRQAAGRGLQLLFYSVGIGQISSEVPQNLSASRPQDRQFILSSKKLLLSDSGFYLCAWSVGHPNAEAFFGQGTRLTVV.

Worth noting for this clonotype: A read error may explain this, as a much larger clone is one base away. CDR3 coding DNA: TGCAGTGCTAGCTCCCGACAGGGGGCAACCTACGAGCAGTACTTC. It yields the protein CSASSRQGATYEQYF. The gene calls are TRBV20-1 and TRBJ2-7; TRBD1 agrees at 10 bases. The V gene's germline CDR1 is DFQATT and CDR2 SNEGSKA (reference sequence). The CDR3 extends over 15 amino acids. V lost 3 bases, J lost 2 bases, and 7 bases stayed unmatched.

V gene TRBV6-5 combines with J gene TRBJ2-5, with D possibly matching TRBD2 (7 bases). V was cut by 6 bases and J by 5 bases, with 16 bases left in between. The germline V gene has CDR1 MNHEY and CDR2 SVGAGI. This CDR3 comprises 14 residues. The CDR3 DNA sequence: TGTGCCAGCAGGTACGGGGGGCCGTTGGAGACCCAGTACTTC. This gives the protein CASRYGGPLETQYF.

Ten or more counts support this clonotype. The chain joins TRBV28 to TRBJ1-5; the match to TRBD1 covers 7 bases. J was trimmed by 3 bases and V by 4 bases; bases with no gene match: 12. Germline-derived CDR1 and CDR2 are MDHEN and SYDVKM. The CDR3 covers 17 residues. The CDR3 bases are TGTGCCAGCAGTTCCCCGGTGACAGGGTTAAACAATCAGCCCCAGCATTTT. Its protein product is CASSSPVTGLNNQPQHF.

The chain uses TRBV7-2 and TRBJ2-7; perhaps TRBD2 as D (6 bases). Trimming cost V 3 bases and J 2 bases, with 14 bases left between them. This CDR3 is 15 amino acids long. CDR1 SGHTA and CDR2 FQGNSA come from the germline V gene. Here the CDR3 DNA reads TGTGCCAGCAGCTTCTCCTGGCGGGGTGCCTACGAGCAGTACTTC. Amino acid sequence: CASSFSWRGAYEQYF. The full variable domain, completed using reference TRBV7-2 and TRBJ2-7, is GAGVSQSPSNKVTEKGKDVELRCDPISGHTALYWYRQSLGQGLEFLIYFQGNSAPDKSGLPSDRFSAERTGGSVSTLTIQRTQQEDSAVYLCASSFSWRGAYEQYFGPGTRLTVT.

This clonotype was observed at least ten times. CDR3 protein: CASSGTGTEAFF. The CDR3 bases are TGTGCCAGCAGTGGGACAGGGACTGAAGCTTTCTTT. The rearrangement joins TRBV2 to TRBJ1-1, with 8 bases aligning to TRBD1. The junction had 0 bases not matched to a gene; V was cut back by 4 bases and J by 5 bases. In germline, CDR1 is SNHLY, CDR2 FYNNEI. CDR3 length: 12 residues.

This clonotype has at least ten counts. One junction end does not reproduce the germline sequence, and a read error may be involved. The chain joins TRBV20-1 to TRBJ2-7, with 7 bases that match TRBD2. The CDR3 covers 12 residues. Germline V gene data show CDR1 as DFQATT and CDR2 as SNEGSKA (reference sequence). The CDR3 DNA sequence: TGCAGTGCTAGAGGGGACTACTACGGGCAGTACTTC. Translation: CSARGDYYGQYF.

In this sample, this clonotype turned up many times. The rearrangement joins TRBV5-1 to TRBJ2-2; perhaps D is TRBD1 or TRBD2 (6 bases each). Trimming took off 5 bases at V and 5 bases at J, with 13 bases between the two ends. The germline V gene has CDR1 SGHRS and CDR2 YFSETQ. The CDR3 covers 14 residues. The DNA for the CDR3 is TGCGCCAGCAGTGGGGGGCGAGGTACCGGGGAGCTGTTTTTT. This codes for CASSGGRGTGELFF. The full variable domain, completed using reference TRBV5-1 and TRBJ2-2, is KAGVTQTPRYLIKTRGQQVTLSCSPISGHRSVSWYQQTPGQGLQFLFEYFSETQRNKGNFPGRFSGRQFSNSRSEMNVSTLELGDSALYLCASSGGRGTGELFFGEGSRLTVL.

This clonotype was seen ten or more times. The chain links TRBV4-1 to TRBJ2-2, with D perhaps matching TRBD1 (6 bases). The V gene lost 3 bases and the J gene lost 4 bases, with 12 bases spanning the gap. CDR1 and CDR2 (germline): MGHRA, YSYEKL. This CDR3 comprises 15 residues. Here the CDR3 DNA reads TGCGCCAGCAGCCACGGCAGGGGCGGCACCGGGGAGCTGTTTTTT. Its protein product is CASSHGRGGTGELFF.

This clonotype has a count of ten or more. The chain has TRBV12-3 or TRBV12-4 and TRBJ1-2, with 8 nucleotides matching TRBD1. This CDR3 contains 13 residues. Trimming at V came to 6 bases and at J to 8 bases, leaving 8 bases not matched to a gene. Written as DNA, the CDR3 is TGTGCCAGCAGGGAGTCAGGGGGCGAAGGCTACACCTTC. Its protein product is CASRESGGEGYTF.

This clonotype was recorded many times. The chain uses TRBV7-6 and TRBJ1-1; 8 nucleotides align to TRBD1. This CDR3 is built from 14 residues. The germline CDR1 and CDR2 sequences are SGHVS and FNYEAQ. Trimming took 4 bases from V and 4 from J; bases not matched to a gene: 5. The CDR3 is CASSSQGGSTEAFF. As DNA, the CDR3 is TGTGCCAGCAGCTCACAGGGGGGAAGCACTGAAGCTTTCTTT.

This clonotype was seen more than once but under ten times. The rearrangement links TRBV20-1 to TRBJ2-7; 11 positions agree with TRBD2. This CDR3 is 14 amino acids long. J was trimmed by 0 bases and V by 7 bases; bases with no gene match: 5. Germline V lookup: CDR1 DFQATT, CDR2 SNEGSKA (reference sequence). The CDR3 loop is CSVVTSGISYEQYF. CDR3 nucleotides: TGCAGTGTAGTGACTAGCGGGATCTCCTACGAGCAGTACTTC.

The genes are TRBV6-1 and TRBJ1-1; no clear D gene. V was cut by 7 bases and J by 2 bases, with 11 bases left in between. The CDR3 is made up of 13 amino acids. Germline CDR1 MNHNS, CDR2 SASEGT. CDR3 DNA sequence: TGTGCCAGCACGGATGGGGAAAACACTGAAGCTTTCTTT. It specifies CASTDGENTEAFF.

This clonotype was observed many times. The chain has TRBV4-1 and TRBJ2-7, with 7 positions matching TRBD1. Germline CDR1 and CDR2: MGHRA and YSYEKL. This CDR3 contains 14 residues. Trimming at V came to 6 bases and at J to 6 bases, leaving 11 bases not matched to a gene. Here the CDR3 DNA reads TGCGCCAGCAGTCGAACAGGGGCCCAGGGCGAGCAGTACTTC. It is translated as CASSRTGAQGEQYF.

Ten or more counts support this clonotype. Here the CDR3 DNA reads TGCAGTGCTAGCACTCGCACGGAACCGTACCAAGAGACCCAGTACTTC. Protein product: CSASTRTEPYQETQYF. The chain uses TRBV20-1 and TRBJ2-5; D unclear. In germline, CDR1 is DFQATT, CDR2 SNEGSKA (reference sequence). This CDR3 contains 16 residues. Trimming pared 3 bases from V and 0 bases from J, leaving 17 bases between.

This clonotype was recorded many times. This chain joins TRBV7-8 and TRBJ2-2; D unresolved. The CDR3 spans 11 residues. Trimming took 1 base from V and 13 from J, leaving 7 bases between them. Germline V gene data show CDR1 as SGHVS and CDR2 as FQNEAQ. CDR3 sequence reads: CASSLDLALFF. The CDR3 region has the DNA TGTGCCAGCAGCTTAGATCTGGCGCTGTTTTTT. Full variable domain (outside the CDR3, taken from reference TRBV7-8 and TRBJ2-2): GAGVSQSPRYKVAKRGQDVALRCDPISGHVSLFWYQQALGQGPEFLTYFQNEAQLDKSGLPSDRFFAERPEGSVSTLKIQRTQQEDSAVYLCASSLDLALFFGEGSRLTVL.

The chain employs TRBV12-3 or TRBV12-4 and TRBJ2-7; D may match TRBD1 or TRBD2 (6 bases each). The CDR3 totals 14 residues. V was clipped by 5 bases and J by 2 bases, with 13 bases between them. The CDR3 region has the DNA TGTGCCAGCAGTCTGCATGGGGGGCCCTACGAGCAGTACTTC. It encodes CASSLHGGPYEQYF.

This clonotype came up many times. This rearrangement joins TRBV5-1 to TRBJ2-7; tentatively, D is TRBD1 (5 bases). V was pared by 4 bases and J by 2 bases, with 16 bases between. Germline CDR1 reads SGHRS; CDR2 reads YFSETQ. The CDR3 extends over 15 amino acids. The CDR3: CASSGGPDSAYEQYF. In DNA, the CDR3 is TGCGCCAGCAGCGGCGGACCTGACAGCGCCTACGAGCAGTACTTC.

The table lists this clonotype with a few counts. The chain uses TRBV18 and TRBJ1-1; no clear D gene. V was clipped by 4 bases and J by 6 bases, with 18 bases between them. This CDR3 is 15 amino acids long. Germline V gene lookup returns CDR1 KGHSH and CDR2 LQKENI. The CDR3, as DNA: TGTGCCAGCTCACAAGTATTCCCCGCGGGCCCTGAAGCTTTCTTT. Encoded protein: CASSQVFPAGPEAFF. Based on the CDR3 plus reference TRBV18 and TRBJ1-1, the full variable domain is NAGVMQNPRHLVRRRGQEARLRCSPMKGHSHVYWYRQLPEEGLKFMVYLQKENIIDESGMPKERFSAEFPKEGPSILRIQQVVRGDSAAYFCASSQVFPAGPEAFFGQGTRLTVV.

This clonotype was counted many times. The J gene is TRBJ1-5, the V gene TRBV28; 7 bases map to TRBD1. J gave up 0 bases and V 5 bases, and 16 bases lay outside the gene matches. Looked up from germline, CDR1 is MDHEN and CDR2 is SYDVKM. The length of the CDR3 is 19 residues. The CDR3 loop reads CASSPGDSATYYSNQPQHF. The DNA of the CDR3 is TGTGCCAGCAGTCCCGGGGACAGTGCCACTTATTATAGCAATCAGCCCCAGCATTTT.